This paragraph reports one TCR beta chain. The antigen is unknown. This sample is drawn from a study of shared clonotypes between healthy human individuals. Study background: Per donor, CD8 memory used one plate, CD8 naive used two, CD4 memory used three and CD4 naive used three.

The germline V and J ends were trimmed by 3 bases and 1 base, with 21 bases remaining between them. Germline values: CDR1 SGHTA, CDR2 FQGNSA. CDR3 size: 18 residues. Splitting the CD4+ cells yielded a CD45RA+ naive subset and a CD45RA-negative memory subset. The protocol was immunoSEQ multiplex PCR, while the TCRdb copy is restricted to in-frame clones and leaves out a portion. This sample has a few million clones; 90% to 95% occur once, and the top ten carry 0.39%. Study-wide results and limits: In several donors, approximately 5% of naive CD4 clonotypes appeared in common. Naive subsets, compared against memory subsets, generally had larger estimated richness values.

The chain employs TRBV7-2 and TRBJ1-2; D perhaps matches TRBD1 (5 bases). The TCR originated in a man aged 18 to 30 in good health. Some clones in this sample may be carry-over from other donors' samples. The specimen sequenced was naive CD4+ T cells from PBMCs. Subset: CD45RA+ positively selected. The CDR3 loop is CASSFFGTAASFNYGYTF. In DNA form, the CDR3 reads TGTGCCAGCAGCTTTTTCGGGACGGCGGCAAGCTTTAACTATGGCTACACCTTC.